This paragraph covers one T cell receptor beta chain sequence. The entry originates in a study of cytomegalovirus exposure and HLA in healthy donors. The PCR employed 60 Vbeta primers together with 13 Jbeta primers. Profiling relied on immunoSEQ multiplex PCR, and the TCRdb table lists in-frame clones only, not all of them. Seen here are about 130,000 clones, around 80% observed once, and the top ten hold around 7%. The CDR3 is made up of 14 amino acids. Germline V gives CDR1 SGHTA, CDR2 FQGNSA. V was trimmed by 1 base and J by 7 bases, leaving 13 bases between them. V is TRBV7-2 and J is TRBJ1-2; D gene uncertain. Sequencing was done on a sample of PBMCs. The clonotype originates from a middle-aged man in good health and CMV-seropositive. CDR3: CASSLVGSGRGYTF. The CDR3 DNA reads TGTGCCAGCAGCTTAGTGGGTTCGGGTCGTGGCTACACCTTC. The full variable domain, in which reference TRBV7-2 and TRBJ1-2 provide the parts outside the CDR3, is GAGVSQSPSNKVTEKGKDVELRCDPISGHTALYWYRQSLGQGLEFLIYFQGNSAPDKSGLPSDRFSAERTGGSVSTLTIQRTQQEDSAVYLCASSLVGSGRGYTFGSGTRLTVV.